The sequence of this T cell receptor beta chain was determined in a study of cytomegalovirus exposure and HLA in healthy donors (dated by TCRdb to about 2017). At the level of the whole study: In an earlier analysis of 587 of the donors, approximately 300 Gb of sequence data and 95 million to 130 million unique TCR beta sequences from roughly 180 million T cells were reported. To predict cytomegalovirus infection status, the study brought together high-throughput TCR immunosequencing, statistical association of individual TCRs with disease status, and machine learning. An earlier analysis of about 620 of the donors applied high-throughput TCR beta sequencing to assess whether each TCR beta V gene segment acted as functional or pseudogenic. In addition to the first cohort of 650 to 750 subjects, a separate validation cohort of 100 to 150 different subjects was used. In the later analysis, no new phenotypic data were used to find candidate immune exposures; instead, reliance was placed on TCR beta sequences and their occurrence across donors. Among about 370 genotyped donors of the cohort, an average of around 240,000 unique TCR beta nucleotide sequences was sequenced per donor, of which 15% to 20% were non-productive. The study was designed to test whether signatures of past pathogen exposure could be identified by cataloging public T cell receptors. A later genetic analysis took genome-wide SNP genotypes for about three fifths of the roughly 670 donors and used that subset as a discovery cohort. HLA typing included class I and class II loci at four-digit resolution. Alongside the repertoire data, information on donor age, sex, ethnicity and CMV serostatus was compiled. The T cell repertoires of 670 or so subjects were profiled by immunosequencing and related to cytomegalovirus serostatus. The number of typed donors differed by locus: 629-630 for A, B, C, DRB1 and DQB1; roughly 510 for DQA1; over 600 for DPA1; and some 450 for DPB1. A later analysis re-analyzed previously published TCR beta repertoires from approximately 700 donors and added high-resolution HLA genotyping to study TCR occurrence patterns. The genetic ancestry cluster associated with self-reported Caucasian donors included 81% of the approximately 400 genotyped donors. Approximately 300 gigabases of sequencing data and tens of millions of unique TCR sequences were included in an early release covering around 650 HLA-typed donors. Because of strong linkage in the cohort, a handful of DR-DQ haplotypes were treated as single units for association and clustering. Every repertoire in the discovery cohort had been generated on one and the same sequencing platform. The research as a whole found: The earlier analysis of approximately 590 of the donors excluded about 16 rarely observed V segments, including chromosome 9 orphons, because counts were too low. CMV serostatus was the only immune exposure information available for the cohort. The presence/absence analyses assumed that sequencing depth was roughly uniform across donors, and that assumption may not be true. When HLA alleles, especially DR and DQ, strongly co-occurred, attributing TCR associations to individual alleles was difficult. A further reported finding was that TCR beta sequences accurately predicted the HLA-A and HLA-B alleles for most subjects in the first cohort. The authors suggested that the approach could potentially be extended to other disease states and immunological phenotypes. Compared with equally common non-associated chains, HLA-associated TCR beta chains in a later analysis were more clonally expanded and had lower generation probabilities. Compared with the roughly 710-donor mean, donors in an Asian-associated ancestry cluster had fewer N-insertions in productive TCRs, according to a later genetic analysis. Because the 87-base-pair reads could not distinguish some IMGT-functional V segments, including TRBV6-2 and TRBV6-3, those segments were excluded. At a false discovery rate of 0.05, a later analysis linked around 15,000 TCR beta sequences to specific HLA alleles. Correlated functional status among segregating V segments might reflect linkage disequilibrium, but an unknown experimental factor could not be ruled out. Cytomegalovirus status was reported to be diagnosed by the classifier with high specificity and sensitivity in both the original and validation cohorts. A few of the identified cytomegalovirus-associated TCR beta chains were confirmed in vitro to be specific for cytomegalovirus antigens. A cluster of highly shared sequence variants was judged likely to represent a technical artifact of the sequencing pipeline. According to a later analysis, most CMV-associated TCR beta chains appeared to be HLA-restricted, and the HLA associations seemed to be driven largely by CMV exposure. In an earlier analysis of approximately 590 of the donors, most TCR beta V segments were observed in productive rearrangements about 87% or about 30% of the time, broadly matching IMGT annotations. Because HLA typing was missing for some donors at each locus, association tests included only the typed subset. An association between a missense DCLRE1C variant and V-gene and J-gene trimming of TCR beta chains was found in a later genetic analysis and replicated in an independent cohort. The study listed 170 or so TCR beta chains as associated with cytomegalovirus. While some public TCRs were present in many individuals, most TCR sequences turned up only very rarely across donors. Only TCR beta chains were sequenced in this cohort, and the absence of alpha or paired-chain data limited detectable features. According to a later analysis, TCR association rates differed among HLA loci, with DRB1 alleles showing the most associated TCRs and HLA-C alleles showing the fewest. Several of the top co-occurrence clusters appeared to be linked to parvovirus B19, influenza, CMV and Epstein-Barr virus, according to a later analysis.

Its CDR3 holds 18 amino acids, cysteine through phenylalanine. The retained sequence is limited to the CDR3, 54 bases, with the frame set at the first base. CDR1 and CDR2, per the germline V gene, are MGHRA and YSYEKL. Trimming leaves V shorter by 0 bases and J shorter by 1 base, with the junction holding 8 bases beyond the gene matches. The receptor library was made with the immunoSEQ multiplex PCR assay. For the multiplex PCR, a mixture combining 60 forward primers for TCR Vbeta segments and 13 reverse primers for TCR Jbeta segments was used. The CDR3 region of rearranged TCR beta genes was amplified from genomic DNA with a multiplex PCR assay. The Illumina HiSeq System was used to sequence the amplified TCR beta libraries as 87-base-pair reads. As for how the authors treated the data: Across the roughly 700 repertoires, a later analysis counted approximately 75 million unique TCR beta chains, 9.5 million to 13 million of which were shared by at least two donors. Raw reads were error-corrected and collapsed into unique sequences with a nearest-neighbor algorithm that merged closely related sequences to remove PCR and sequencing errors. CDR3 sequences were aligned to IMGT reference sequences to assign V, D and J gene segments. For a sequence to be retained, a match of at least six nucleotides was required to both a V gene segment and a J gene segment. Rearrangements were called productive when the CDR3 lacked stop codons and stayed in frame with V and J; all others were non-productive. CDR3 was defined according to IMGT convention as the region running from the second conserved V-encoded cysteine to the conserved J-encoded phenylalanine. The earlier analysis of approximately 590 of the donors excluded any sequence lacking an unambiguous match to a single V gene segment. In an earlier analysis of around 590 of the donors, a V segment was called functional when productive rearrangements were above 56.7%, and segregating when the standard deviation between donors exceeded 5%. A statistical classification framework was built to diagnose cytomegalovirus status from the catalog of TCR beta chain sequences. A later analysis assigned V and J genes by comparing TCR nucleotide sequences with IMGT/GENE-DB human TR gene sequences. In a later analysis, CDR3 sequences and most-parsimonious VDJ recombination scenarios were assigned using the TCRdist pipeline. In a later analysis, every TCR beta chain was defined by the combination of its CDR3 amino acid sequence and its V-gene family, and reads without a unique V-gene family were dropped. As a way to deal with suspected cross-contamination and a sequencing artifact, a later analysis dropped 592 nucleotide sequences that were highly shared and had low generation probability. For each public chain, a later analysis derived a clonal expansion index from normalized ranks of inferred template counts within each repertoire. In a later analysis, generation probabilities were computed using a VDJ recombination model fitted to out-of-frame rearrangements, and the results were checked against IGoR. In a later analysis, TCR-TCR, TCR-HLA and TCR-CMV co-occurrence was scored with hypergeometric tests, and a repertoire-size bias correction was applied to TCR pairs. False discovery rates were estimated in a later analysis by permuting HLA or CMV assignments 20 times. A later analysis grouped co-occurring TCRs with DBSCAN, adding TCRdist sequence similarity when clustering within HLA-allele-positive subsets. Co-occurrence clustering excluded repertoires with fewer than 30,000 or more than 120,000 public chains, plus five with anomalous nucleotide sharing. Drawn from immuneACCESS, this table holds only the in-frame rearrangements with V and J called that TCRdb kept. Clones are partly lost; checked studies trace under half to an unresolved V gene and leave the rest unexplained. The V and J calls and clone size are taken from that table; D and trimming were inferred from the DNA. Across this sample there are 84,000 or so clones, with around four fifths seen only once. Together, the top ten hold around 2.5% of the sample.

Notes on this clone: The specificity of this receptor is unknown. The input lacks base qualities; no much larger clone sits a single base away.

In total, about 650 healthy bone marrow donors made up the cohort. At the time of sampling, all cohort members were nominally healthy, though unrecorded immune exposures were likely present. The donor tested CMV seronegative and was one of the 352 seronegative cohort members. A peripheral blood sample was provided by each donor, and peripheral blood mononuclear cells were used for TCR beta sequencing. The Qiagen DNeasy Blood Extraction Kit was used to extract genomic DNA from the blood cell samples. The chain employs TRBV4-1 and TRBJ2-1; 8 junctional bases match TRBD2. The clonotype was recovered from a man aged 25-45 years in good health and CMV-seronegative. The sample consisted of PBMCs. The nucleotides read TGCGCCAGCAGCCAAGATTGGGGTAGCGGGGAATCCTACAATGAGCAGTTCTTC. Its translation is CASSQDWGSGESYNEQFF.